Sequencing of this T cell receptor beta chain was carried out in a study of shared clonotypes between healthy human individuals. As to this clone: The antigen is undetermined.

Study findings and constraints: Rarefaction gave evidence that sorted-subset sequencing remained incomplete despite large depth.

Measured with immunoSEQ multiplex PCR; TCRdb has only the in-frame clones, and not every one. The repertoire holds 550,000 to 800,000 clones, with around 74% as singletons. This CDR3 comprises 16 residues. V trimming: 0 bases; J trimming: 3 bases; junction bases outside the gene matches: 2. Germline V gives CDR1 SGHRS, CDR2 YFSETQ. The V call is TRBV5-1, the J call TRBJ2-1; 11 bases align to TRBD2. Sample: memory CD4+ T cells sorted from blood. Subset: CD45RA-negative fraction. This TCR derives from a woman aged 25 to 45 in good health. In DNA form, the CDR3 reads TGCGCCAGCAGCTTGGAGACTAGCGGGAACTACAATGAGCAGTTCTTC. Translating it yields CASSLETSGNYNEQFF.